The following is a T cell receptor (beta chain) sequence with its context. Antigen specificity is unknown. RNA extraction was followed by reverse transcription into cDNA, which acted as the sequencing template. Profiled with immunoSEQ multiplex PCR; TCRdb holds only in-frame clones, not every one. The table shows about 220,000 clones, with more than 45% occurring only once. Treatment reported: oral pan-JAK inhibitor, 5-10 mg twice daily. This record belongs to a study of CD8+ T cells in alopecia areata. Study details: Tofacitinib administration to treated patients was oral, at 5 to 10 mg twice daily. The drug, tofacitinib, lasted 6 to 18 months, followed by 6 months off drug.

Study results and caveats: Higher clonality was seen in lesional scalp than in normal scalp, especially in alopecia totalis/universalis.

The source is a human donor with alopecia areata. The material sequenced was CD4+ T cells sorted from blood, taken at week 4, from a patient treated with tofacitinib.

Here the CDR3 reads CASSLPGVNYGYTF. The CDR3 region has the DNA TGTGCCAGCAGCTTGCCGGGGGTTAACTATGGCTACACCTTC. The chain links TRBV5-6 to TRBJ1-2; the D gene is possibly TRBD1 (5 bases). V lost 1 base and J 1 base, leaving 8 bases between the germline ends. CDR1 is SGHDT and CDR2 is YYEEEE in the germline V gene. The CDR3 runs to 14 residues.